This TCR beta chain was captured in a study of control samples from healthy donors and cancer patients. This CDR3 is 14 amino acids long. Germline trimming cut 1 base from V and 10 bases from J; bases unmatched to any gene: 9. CDR1 LGHDT and CDR2 YNNKEL come from the germline V gene (reference sequence). This clone was detected only a few times. Data came from immunoSEQ multiplex PCR; TCRdb stores just in-frame clones and leaves some out. The sample gives about 89,000 clones, 86% of which show up once; 20% to 25% is in the top ten. The rearrangement uses TRBV3-1 (or the pseudogene TRBV3-2) and TRBJ2-7; the match to TRBD2 covers 8 bases. The receptor was isolated from a man younger than 45 in good health. Sequencing was performed on blood. The CDR3 coding sequence is TGTGCCAGCAGCCAAGGGGTCCCCGGGGGGGACCAGTACTTC. Protein: CASSQGVPGGDQYF.